This T cell receptor (beta chain) was profiled in a study of human T cells and chemical hapten exposure. Each CDR3 protein gets one entry after TCRdb re-called the RACE reads with MiXCR. The sample consists of tens of thousands of distinct CDR3 sequences, about an eighth of them appearing once. This clonotype has more than one count but fewer than ten. Per the germline V gene, CDR1 is SGHRS and CDR2 is YFSETQ. The V gene end was trimmed by 0 bases and the J gene end by 3 bases; junction bases not matched to a gene: 6. The CDR3 length is 15 residues. The sample's time point: patch test 3, about 24 weeks after DPC sensitization. Treatment noted: therapeutic diphenylcyclopropenone sensitization with weekly scalp DPC. Alopecia patients between 18 and 70 years old and suitable for DPC were used as donors.

The chain is built from TRBV5-1 and TRBJ2-7, with 7 bases that match TRBD1. This sequence originates from a woman aged 50 to 60 with alopecia areata. Some clones in this sample may be carry-over from other donors' samples. Source: whole blood, taken in connection with sensitization to the hapten diphenylcyclopropenone (DPC). The CDR3 DNA sequence: TGCGCCAGCAGCTTGGGACAGGGTATCGTCTACGAGCAGTACTTC. Its protein is CASSLGQGIVYEQYF.